Below, 10 T cell receptor beta chains from the same sample are listed, as sequenced in a study of response to subunit inactivated influenza vaccine (dated by TCRdb to 2016 to 2019). The library was made by RT-PCR. Sequencer: Illumina HiSeq 2500. The public reads were run again by TCRdb, first through fastp at Q25 and then through MiXCR, and only productive beta chains were kept. Each entry merges the rows of one CDR3 protein and shows their most common DNA and genes. The sample contains around 530,000 distinct CDR3 sequences, approximately 15% of them found a single time. The ten top clones hold less than 4% of the sample. The source was CD4+ T cells sorted from PBMCs, collected 23 to 25 months after vaccination. These receptors originate from a man between 50 and 75 years old who received an inactivated influenza vaccine. Donor details come from another sample of the same person, matched by shared clones.

This clonotype was observed a handful of times. This chain links TRBV7-2 with TRBJ2-7; D may be TRBD2 (6 bases). The V and J ends lost 5 bases and 2 bases respectively, with 13 bases between them. Germline loops: CDR1 SGHTA, CDR2 FQGNSA. This CDR3 is 14 amino acids long. CDR3: CASSTGTQAYEQYF. Here the CDR3 DNA reads TGTGCCAGCAGCACCGGGACTCAGGCCTACGAGCAGTACTTC.

Note on this clonotype: A read error may produce the germline difference seen at one junction end. This sequence joins TRBV29-1 and TRBJ1-1, with D tentatively TRBD1 (5 bases). The CDR3 loop spans 13 amino acids. Germline-derived CDR1 and CDR2 are SQVTM and ANQGSEA. The CDR3 coding sequence is TGCAGCGGTGAAACAGGTCAGGGCACTGAAGCTTTCTTT. It codes for CSGETGQGTEAFF.

About this clonotype: Since a much larger clone is just one base distant, this may be a read error. This chain uses TRBV20-1 with TRBJ1-1, with D possibly being TRBD1 (6 bases). The V gene's germline CDR1 is DFQATT and CDR2 SNEGSKA (reference sequence). This CDR3 has 14 residues. V lost 6 bases and J 0 bases, leaving 14 bases between the germline ends. The CDR3, as DNA: TGCAGTGCGCCACAGGGTGTGGTGAACACTGAAGCTTTCTTT. This translates into CSAPQGVVNTEAFF.

This clonotype has a single count. As DNA, the CDR3 is TGTGCCAGCAGCGTAGCGGCAGGGGGCGCGTCAGATACGCAGTATTTT. Translated, it gives CASSVAAGGASDTQYF. This rearrangement joins TRBV9 to TRBJ2-3, with 8 bases matching TRBD1. This CDR3 is built from 16 residues. V lost 0 bases, J lost 4 bases, and 7 bases stayed unmatched. CDR1 is SGDLS and CDR2 is YYNGEE in the germline V gene.

This clonotype occurred a few times. The chain has TRBV10-3 and TRBJ1-2; 7 bases align to TRBD1. The germline gives CDR1 ENHRY, CDR2 SYGVKD. V gave up 6 bases and J gave up 2 bases; unmatched junction bases: 6. The CDR3 contains 14 residues. CDR3 bases: TGTGCCATCAGGAGGGACAGCCAAAACTATGGCTACACCTTC. Its protein is CAIRRDSQNYGYTF.

This clonotype has only a few counts. The CDR3 DNA reads as TGCAGCGGCGTAGACAGGGGGCGAACCGGGGAGCTGTTTTTT. This gives the protein CSGVDRGRTGELFF. V and J are TRBV29-1 and TRBJ2-2, with 10 bases aligning to TRBD1. Germline lookup yields CDR1 SQVTM and CDR2 ANQGSEA. CDR3 size: 14 residues. Germline trimming cut 7 bases from V and 5 bases from J; bases unmatched to any gene: 7.

This clonotype was detected only a few times. This sequence joins TRBV27 and TRBJ2-1; 8 bases map to TRBD2. This CDR3 is 15 amino acids long. Trimming cost V 4 bases and J 6 bases; bases outside gene matches: 8. The germline gives CDR1 MNHEY, CDR2 SMNVEV (reference sequence). CDR3 nucleotide sequence: TGTGCCAGCAGTTGGGGTAGCGGGAAAATCAATGAGCAGTTCTTC. It translates to CASSWGSGKINEQFF.

In this sample, this clonotype turned up a few times. This rearrangement joins TRBV12-3 or TRBV12-4 to TRBJ1-5; D is undetermined. Trimming stripped 3 bases from V and 3 bases from J, with 12 bases between. The CDR3 covers 15 residues. The CDR3 coding sequence is TGTGCCAGCAGTTTCGGAGGCCAGGTCAATCAGCCCCAGCATTTT. It yields the protein CASSFGGQVNQPQHF.

V is TRBV7-2 and J is TRBJ2-7; D may be TRBD1 or TRBD2 (5 bases each). The germline V gene has CDR1 SGHTA and CDR2 FQGNSA. The CDR3 is 17 residues long. Trimming cost V 2 bases and J 4 bases, with 21 bases left between them. CDR3 protein: CASSLMTDYPVQYEQYF. The CDR3 nucleotides read TGTGCCAGCAGCTTAATGACAGACTACCCCGTTCAATACGAGCAGTACTTC.

The V call is TRBV5-1, the J call TRBJ1-1, with TRBD1 identical over 7 bases. The trim removed 1 base at V and 0 bases at J, leaving 9 bases unmatched. Germline V lookup: CDR1 SGHRS, CDR2 YFSETQ. The CDR3 spans 17 residues. CDR3 protein: CASSLTQGGRLNTEAFF. The CDR3 nucleotides are TGCGCCAGCAGCTTGACCCAAGGGGGCAGGTTGAACACTGAAGCTTTCTTT.